This record looks at one T cell receptor (beta chain) sequence and its context. The CDR3 consists of 15 residues. Germline V gene sequence: CDR1 SGHTA, CDR2 FQGNSA. With V trimmed by 7 bases and J by 2 bases, 6 bases remained unmatched. The template was RNA from unsorted bulk tissue. A modified ARM-PCR protocol with three rounds of nested PCR amplified TCRbeta. One entry per CDR3 protein, called by TCRdb with MiXCR from the multiplex PCR reads. Among over 100,000 distinct CDR3 sequences listed, 75% were seen once. This record comes from a study of tumor and adjacent non-tumor tissue in lung cancer. Study summary: Aged about 31 to 80 years, patients included 10 men and roughly five women with stage I to III disease.

This sequence originates from an older woman with non-small cell lung cancer. This chain joins TRBV7-2 and TRBJ2-2; 8 bases are a match to TRBD2. Sequenced material: lung tumor tissue. The CDR3 DNA sequence: TGTGCCAGCATCCAGACTAGCGTTAACACCGGGGAGCTGTTTTTT. Its protein is CASIQTSVNTGELFF.